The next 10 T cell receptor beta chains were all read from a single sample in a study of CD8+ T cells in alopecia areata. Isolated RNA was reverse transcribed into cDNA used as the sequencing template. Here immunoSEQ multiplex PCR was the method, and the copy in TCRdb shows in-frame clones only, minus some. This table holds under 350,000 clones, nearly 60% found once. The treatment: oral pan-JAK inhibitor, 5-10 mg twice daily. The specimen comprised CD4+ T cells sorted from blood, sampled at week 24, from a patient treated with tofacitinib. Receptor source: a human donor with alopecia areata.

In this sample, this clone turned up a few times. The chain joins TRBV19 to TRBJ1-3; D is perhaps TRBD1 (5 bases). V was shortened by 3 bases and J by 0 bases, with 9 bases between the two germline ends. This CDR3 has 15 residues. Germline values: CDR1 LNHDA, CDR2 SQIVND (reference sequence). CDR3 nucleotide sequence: TGTGCCAGTAGTATGGAGGGGAGCTCTGGAAACACCATATATTTT. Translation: CASSMEGSSGNTIYF.

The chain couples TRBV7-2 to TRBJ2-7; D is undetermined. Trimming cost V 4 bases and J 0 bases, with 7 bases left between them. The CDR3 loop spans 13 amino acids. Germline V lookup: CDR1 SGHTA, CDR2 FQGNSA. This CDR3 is CASSSPSSYEQYF. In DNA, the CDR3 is TGTGCCAGCAGCTCTCCTAGCTCCTACGAGCAGTACTTC. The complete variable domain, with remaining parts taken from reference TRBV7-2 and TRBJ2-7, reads GAGVSQSPSNKVTEKGKDVELRCDPISGHTALYWYRQSLGQGLEFLIYFQGNSAPDKSGLPSDRFSAERTGGSVSTLTIQRTQQEDSAVYLCASSSPSSYEQYFGPGTRLTVT.

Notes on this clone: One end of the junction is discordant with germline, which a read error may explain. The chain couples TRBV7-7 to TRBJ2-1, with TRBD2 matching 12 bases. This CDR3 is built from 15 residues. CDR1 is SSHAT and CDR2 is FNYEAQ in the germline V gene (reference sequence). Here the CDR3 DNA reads TGTGCTAGCAGCTATAGACTAGCGGGGGCCGATGAGCAGTTCTTC. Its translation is CASSYRLAGADEQFF.

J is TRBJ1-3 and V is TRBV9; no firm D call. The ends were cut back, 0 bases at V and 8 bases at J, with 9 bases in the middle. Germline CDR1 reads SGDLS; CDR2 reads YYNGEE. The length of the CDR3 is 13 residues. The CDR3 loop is CASSVASRDTIYF. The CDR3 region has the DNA TGTGCCAGCAGCGTAGCTTCTCGAGACACCATATATTTT. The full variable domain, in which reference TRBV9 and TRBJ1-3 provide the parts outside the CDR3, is DSGVTQTPKHLITATGQRVTLRCSPRSGDLSVYWYQQSLDQGLQFLIQYYNGEERAKGNILERFSAQQFPDLHSELNLSSLELGDSALYFCASSVASRDTIYFGEGSWLTVV.

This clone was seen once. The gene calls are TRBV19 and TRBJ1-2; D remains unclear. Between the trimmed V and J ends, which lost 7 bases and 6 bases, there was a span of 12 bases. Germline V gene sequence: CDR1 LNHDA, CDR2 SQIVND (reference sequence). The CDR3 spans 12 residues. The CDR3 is CASTDGLDGYTF. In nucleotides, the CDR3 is TGTGCCAGTACCGATGGACTGGATGGCTACACCTTC.

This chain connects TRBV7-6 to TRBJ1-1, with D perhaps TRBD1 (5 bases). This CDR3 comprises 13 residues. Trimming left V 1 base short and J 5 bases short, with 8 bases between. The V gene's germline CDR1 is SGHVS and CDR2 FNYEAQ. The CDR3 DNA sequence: TGTGCCAGCAGCTTAGGGCAGGGTACTGAAGCTTTCTTT. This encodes CASSLGQGTEAFF.

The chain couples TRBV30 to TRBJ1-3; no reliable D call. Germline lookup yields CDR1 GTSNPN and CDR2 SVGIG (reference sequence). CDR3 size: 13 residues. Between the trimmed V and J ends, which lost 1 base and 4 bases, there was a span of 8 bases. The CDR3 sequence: CAWSAGEGNTIYF. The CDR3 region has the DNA TGTGCCTGGAGTGCGGGCGAAGGAAACACCATATATTTT. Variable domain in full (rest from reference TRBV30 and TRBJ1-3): SQTIHQWPATLVQPVGSPLSLECTVEGTSNPNLYWYRQAAGRGLQLLFYSVGIGQISSEVPQNLSASRPQDRQFILSSKKLLLSDSGFYLCAWSAGEGNTIYFGEGSWLTVV.

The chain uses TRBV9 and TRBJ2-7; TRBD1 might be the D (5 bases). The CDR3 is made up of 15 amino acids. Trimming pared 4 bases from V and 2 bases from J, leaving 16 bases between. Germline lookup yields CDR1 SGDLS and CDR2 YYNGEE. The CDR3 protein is CASSPQQPGPYEQYF. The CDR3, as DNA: TGTGCCAGCAGCCCCCAGCAGCCAGGGCCCTACGAGCAGTACTTC.

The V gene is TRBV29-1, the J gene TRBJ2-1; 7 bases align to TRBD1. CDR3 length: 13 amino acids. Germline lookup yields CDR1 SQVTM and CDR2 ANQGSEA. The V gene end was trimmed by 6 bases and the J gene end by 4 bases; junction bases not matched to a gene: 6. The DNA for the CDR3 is TGCAGCGTCCCCGGGACAGAATACAATGAGCAGTTCTTC. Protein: CSVPGTEYNEQFF.

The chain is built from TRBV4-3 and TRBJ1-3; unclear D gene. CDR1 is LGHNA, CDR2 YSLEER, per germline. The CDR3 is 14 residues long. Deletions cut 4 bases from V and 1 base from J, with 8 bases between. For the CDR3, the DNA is TGCGCCAGCAGCCCACAAGTTTCTGGAAACACCATATATTTT. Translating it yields CASSPQVSGNTIYF.